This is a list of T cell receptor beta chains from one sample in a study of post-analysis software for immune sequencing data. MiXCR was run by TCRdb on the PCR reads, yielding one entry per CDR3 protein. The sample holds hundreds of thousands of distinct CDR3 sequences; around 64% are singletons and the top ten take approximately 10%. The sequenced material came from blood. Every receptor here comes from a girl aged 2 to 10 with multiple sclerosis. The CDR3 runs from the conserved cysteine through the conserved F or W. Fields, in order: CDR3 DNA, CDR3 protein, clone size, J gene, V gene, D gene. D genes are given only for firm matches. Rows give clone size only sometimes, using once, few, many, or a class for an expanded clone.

DNA: TGTGCTAGTGGCCCCCCCGGGGAGGGAGAAGATACGCAGTATTTT; CDR3: CASGPPGEGEDTQYF; size: .; J: TRBJ2-3; V: TRBV12-5; D: TRBD2
DNA: TGCAGTGCTAGAGCTGCGGCCACAGATACGCAGTATTTT; CDR3: CSARAAATDTQYF; size: few; J: TRBJ2-3; V: TRBV20-1; D: .
DNA: TGTGCCAGCAGCTTAAAGAGTTCGACCTTCCTAAACCCCAATGAGCAGTTCTTC; CDR3: CASSLKSSTFLNPNEQFF; size: few; J: TRBJ2-1; V: TRBV7-9; D: .
DNA: TGTGCCAGCAGTTACACCGCATCGGGGCTAGCAGAGCAGTTCTTC; CDR3: CASSYTASGLAEQFF; size: few; J: TRBJ2-1; V: TRBV6-5; D: .
DNA: TGTGCCAGCAGTGTAGCAGGGGCCAACGTCCTGACTTTC; CDR3: CASSVAGANVLTF; size: .; J: TRBJ2-6; V: TRBV25-1; D: .
DNA: TGTGCCAGCACCCGATACGGCAACTCTGGAAACACCATATATTTT; CDR3: CASTRYGNSGNTIYF; size: .; J: TRBJ1-3; V: TRBV12-3/TRBV12-4; D: .
DNA: TGTGCCTGGGTTATACAGGGCGGCACTGAAGCTTTCTTT; CDR3: CAWVIQGGTEAFF; size: few; J: TRBJ1-1; V: TRBV30; D: .
DNA: TGTGCCAGCAGCTTAAACAGGATAACGTACGAGCAGTACTTC; CDR3: CASSLNRITYEQYF; size: few; J: TRBJ2-7; V: TRBV7-2; D: .
DNA: TGTGCCAGCAGCCCCGCGGGGGGGGCAGCCTACGAGCAGTACTTC; CDR3: CASSPAGGAAYEQYF; size: .; J: TRBJ2-7; V: TRBV5-6; D: TRBD2
DNA: TGTGCCAGCAGGGAAACGGGGTCCTCCTACGAGCAGTACTTC; CDR3: CASRETGSSYEQYF; size: .; J: TRBJ2-7; V: TRBV27; D: .
DNA: TGTGCCAGCAGCGTGGACAGGGGGCCCCCAGATACGCAGTATTTT; CDR3: CASSVDRGPPDTQYF; size: .; J: TRBJ2-3; V: TRBV2; D: TRBD1
DNA: TGCAGTGCTAGACCCCCGGGGGGTCGCACAGATACGCAGTATTTT; CDR3: CSARPPGGRTDTQYF; size: .; J: TRBJ2-3; V: TRBV20-1; D: TRBD2
DNA: TGTGCCAGCAGCGACCGACAGGCGCCAGATACGCAGTATTTT; CDR3: CASSDRQAPDTQYF; size: .; J: TRBJ2-3; V: TRBV7-9; D: .
DNA: TGTGCCAGCAGCCAAGAAAGTCGGGCGGGGGGCCTAGATACGCAGTATTTT; CDR3: CASSQESRAGGLDTQYF; size: .; J: TRBJ2-3; V: TRBV4-2; D: TRBD2
DNA: TGCGCCAGCAGCCAAAGTCTAGCGGCCTCCTACGAGCAGTACTTC; CDR3: CASSQSLAASYEQYF; size: .; J: TRBJ2-7; V: TRBV4-1; D: TRBD2
DNA: TGTGCCAGCAGTTACACGGGACTAGCGGGAGCGAACACCGGGGAGCTGTTTTTT; CDR3: CASSYTGLAGANTGELFF; size: .; J: TRBJ2-2; V: TRBV6-5; D: TRBD2
DNA: TGTGCCAGCAGTGAACTAGCGGGAGGTCCAGAGACCCAGTACTTC; CDR3: CASSELAGGPETQYF; size: .; J: TRBJ2-5; V: TRBV6-1; D: TRBD2
DNA: TGCAGCGTTATTTACCAGGACGCGTATGGCTACACCTTC; CDR3: CSVIYQDAYGYTF; size: .; J: TRBJ1-2; V: TRBV29-1; D: .
DNA: TGTGCTAGTGGCCTGTCTAGCGGGAGTACAGATACGCAGTATTTT; CDR3: CASGLSSGSTDTQYF; size: .; J: TRBJ2-3; V: TRBV12-5; D: TRBD2
DNA: TGTGCCAGCAGCCAAGTACGGGGAGACACAGATACGCAGTATTTT; CDR3: CASSQVRGDTDTQYF; size: few; J: TRBJ2-3; V: TRBV3-1; D: .
DNA: TGCAGTGCTAGAGATCAAACAGGCTACAATGAGCAGTTCTTC; CDR3: CSARDQTGYNEQFF; size: once; J: TRBJ2-1; V: TRBV20-1; D: .
DNA: TGTGCCAGCAGCTACGGGACTAGCGGGAGGGTTGAAGAGACCCAGTACTTC; CDR3: CASSYGTSGRVEETQYF; size: few; J: TRBJ2-5; V: TRBV11-2; D: TRBD2
DNA: TGCAGCGTTGAAGTGTCCACAGATACGCAGTATTTT; CDR3: CSVEVSTDTQYF; size: few; J: TRBJ2-3; V: TRBV29-1; D: .
DNA: TGTGCCAGCAGTCCGAGCGGGATCACCTACAATGAGCAGTTCTTC; CDR3: CASSPSGITYNEQFF; size: .; J: TRBJ2-1; V: TRBV2; D: TRBD2
DNA: TGCGCCAGCAGCTTGTCTTGGGGGGCAGGGGTCTCCTACAATGAGCAGTTCTTC; CDR3: CASSLSWGAGVSYNEQFF; size: .; J: TRBJ2-1; V: TRBV5-1; D: .
DNA: TGTGCCAGCTCACCAATGAGACTAGCGGGAGTAACTTCTAGCACAGATACGCAGTATTTT; CDR3: CASSPMRLAGVTSSTDTQYF; size: few; J: TRBJ2-3; V: TRBV18; D: TRBD2
DNA: TGTGCCAGCAGCCCCCCTGGGGCCGATCAAGAGACCCAGTACTTC; CDR3: CASSPPGADQETQYF; size: .; J: TRBJ2-5; V: TRBV7-9; D: .
DNA: TGCGCCAGCAGCCAATTAGGGTTCTTCCCATGGATGGACACTGAAGCTTTCTTT; CDR3: CASSQLGFFPWMDTEAFF; size: .; J: TRBJ1-1; V: TRBV4-3; D: .
DNA: TGTGCCAGCAGTTACTCGTTGGACTCCCTAGAGACCCAGTACTTC; CDR3: CASSYSLDSLETQYF; size: few; J: TRBJ2-5; V: TRBV6-2/TRBV6-3; D: .
DNA: TGCGCCCGCAGCTTGGTCCGGAGCTCCTACGAGCAGTACTTC; CDR3: CARSLVRSSYEQYF; size: once; J: TRBJ2-7; V: TRBV5-1; D: .
DNA: TGTGCCAGCAACCCCGGCGAGGCGGGAGGGCCCAACGAGCAGTACTTC; CDR3: CASNPGEAGGPNEQYF; size: few; J: TRBJ2-7; V: TRBV7-9; D: TRBD2
DNA: TGTGCCAGCAGTGGAGAATATGGAATAGCCAAAAACATTCAGTACTTC; CDR3: CASSGEYGIAKNIQYF; size: .; J: TRBJ2-4; V: TRBV2; D: .
DNA: TGCAGTGCTAGAGGGGCAAGGGGCAATCAGCCCCAGCATTTT; CDR3: CSARGARGNQPQHF; size: .; J: TRBJ1-5; V: TRBV20-1; D: .
DNA: TGTGCCAGCAGCTTGGGACTAGCGGGGGCACCTGAGCAGTTCTTC; CDR3: CASSLGLAGAPEQFF; size: few; J: TRBJ2-1; V: TRBV7-2; D: TRBD2
DNA: TGTGCCAGCAGCTTATCGATTATTGAGACCCAGTACTTC; CDR3: CASSLSIIETQYF; size: .; J: TRBJ2-5; V: TRBV7-9; D: .